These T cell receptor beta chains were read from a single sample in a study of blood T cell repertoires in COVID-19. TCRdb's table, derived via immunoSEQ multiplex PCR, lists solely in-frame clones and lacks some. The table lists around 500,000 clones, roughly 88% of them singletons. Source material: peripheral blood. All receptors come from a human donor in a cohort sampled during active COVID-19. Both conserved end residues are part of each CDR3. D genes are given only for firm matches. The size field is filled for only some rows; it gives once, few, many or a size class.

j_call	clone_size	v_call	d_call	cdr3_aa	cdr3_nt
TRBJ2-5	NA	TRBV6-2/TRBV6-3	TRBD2	CASSRAGERLAETQYF	TGTGCCAGCAGTCGAGCGGGGGAACGCCTTGCAGAGACCCAGTACTTC
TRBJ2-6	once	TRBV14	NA	CASSHHYPSRIQGTSGANVLTF	TGTGCCAGCAGCCACCACTATCCCTCCCGGATACAGGGAACCTCTGGGGCCAACGTCCTGACTTTC
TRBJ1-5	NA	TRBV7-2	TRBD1	CASSSRQGRNQPQHF	TGTGCCAGCAGCTCACGACAGGGACGCAATCAGCCCCAGCATTTT
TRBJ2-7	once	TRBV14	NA	CASSQENLPYEQYF	TGTGCCAGCAGCCAAGAAAACTTACCCTACGAGCAGTACTTC
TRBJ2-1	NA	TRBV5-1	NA	CASSARSRDVAIF	TGCGCCAGCAGCGCCAGAAGTCGGGATGTTGCGATCTTC
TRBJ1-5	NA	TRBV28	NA	CASSLQGYSNQPQHF	TGTGCCAGCAGTTTACAGGGATATAGCAATCAGCCCCAGCATTTT
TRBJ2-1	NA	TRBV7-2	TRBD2	CASSLGLAGSRNEQFF	TGTGCCAGCAGCTTAGGGCTAGCGGGATCCCGCAATGAGCAGTTCTTC
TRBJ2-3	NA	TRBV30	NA	CAGLVPATDTQYF	TGTGCCGGTTTAGTTCCCGCCACAGATACGCAGTATTTT
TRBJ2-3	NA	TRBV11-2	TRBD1	CASSSRDRVSTQYF	TGTGCCAGCAGCTCCCGGGACAGGGTGTCCACGCAGTATTTT
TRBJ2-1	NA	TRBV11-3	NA	CASSLDEDISSYNEQFF	TGTGCCAGCAGCTTAGATGAGGACATAAGCTCCTACAATGAGCAGTTCTTC
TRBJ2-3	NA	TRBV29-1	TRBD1	CSELTGVGTDTQYF	TGCAGCGAACTGACAGGGGTGGGCACAGATACGCAGTATTTT
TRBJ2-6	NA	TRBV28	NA	CASSPPGHGLGANVLTF	TGTGCCAGCAGTCCCCCCGGACACGGCTTAGGGGCCAACGTCCTGACTTTC
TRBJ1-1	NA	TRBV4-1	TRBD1	CASSQDRDHPTFNTEAFF	TGCGCCAGCAGCCAGGACAGGGACCATCCAACATTCAACACTGAAGCTTTCTTT